This is a list of T cell receptor beta chains from one sample in a study of siplizumab effects on memory and regulatory T cells. Produced via immunoSEQ multiplex PCR; TCRdb's table is partial and in-frame only. The sample yields 100,000 to 110,000 clones, less than 95% seen once. Material: non-Treg CD4+ T cells sorted from blood. The origin of the receptors is a human donor in good health. Each CDR3 is given without its conserved first and last residue.

v_call,j_call,cdr3_aa
TRBV20-1,TRBJ2-7,SARDDYEQY
TRBV6-5,TRBJ2-7,ASSYGGGRADEQY
TRBV13,TRBJ1-1,ASSLGGGGRTEAF
TRBV6-1,TRBJ1-2,ASRPGGGYGYT
TRBV28,TRBJ2-7,ASSDRIHEQY
TRBV2,TRBJ2-2,ASSEVYMGQTVAGELF
TRBV19,TRBJ2-2,ASQSMGLTTGELF
TRBV30,TRBJ2-1,AYILWRSYNEQF
TRBV11-2,TRBJ2-3,ASQRIRNTDTQY
TRBV4-1,TRBJ2-1,ASSQTRGGRNPHNEQF
TRBV18,TRBJ1-4,ASSPEIPRQQTNEKLF
TRBV18,TRBJ1-1,ASSPPSQGSEAF
TRBV5-4,TRBJ2-3,ASSSAGVADTQY
TRBV28,TRBJ1-5,ASSLQAGQRTYSNQPQH
TRBV5-4,TRBJ1-2,ASSLGNSRRDYGYT
TRBV28,TRBJ2-7,ASRVNRGSGYEQY
TRBV5-6,TRBJ2-7,ASSLVDTYEQY
TRBV5-1,TRBJ2-1,ASSFAWTVNEQF
TRBV29-1,TRBJ2-3,SLRLTRSADTQY
TRBV5-6,TRBJ2-4,ASSLIAELAKNIQY
TRBV15,TRBJ1-1,ATSSPSEWGPREAF
TRBV21-1,TRBJ2-2,ASSESRLSGTGELF
TRBV21-1,TRBJ2-1,ASSKAPGYNEQF
TRBV19,TRBJ2-5,ASSIIPGQRQTETQY
TRBV28,TRBJ2-1,ASSPTLWGLAGEGSYNEQF
TRBV6-1,TRBJ2-1,ARQGAEYNEQF
TRBV4-1,TRBJ2-5,ASSQGQLRETQY
TRBV5-1,TRBJ1-3,ASSWDSGNTIY
TRBV9,TRBJ2-7,ASSEAVKSEQY
TRBV11-2,TRBJ2-3,ASSPRGTGGSSTDTQY
TRBV11-2,TRBJ2-4,ASSDPGDYLSKNIQY
TRBV10-3,TRBJ2-2,ATSGTGRAGELF